This T cell receptor beta chain was identified in a study of lymphopenia after photon versus proton radiotherapy. Deletions cut 4 bases from V and 8 bases from J, with 14 bases between. The CDR3 extends over 13 amino acids. Germline V CDR1 and CDR2: GTSNPN, SVGIG (reference sequence). Study conclusions and caveats: Under photons, naive T cells and diversity fell while effector/memory populations rose. Authors raise, but do not show, better survival with proton therapy.

With regard to this clone: The antigen is undetermined.

The repertoire was sequenced with immunoSEQ multiplex PCR; TCRdb's copy has only in-frame clones and lacks some. The top ten clones hold approximately 4.7% of a sample with around 150,000 clones, approximately 91% of them seen once. The input for sequencing was peripheral blood, taken from a patient treated with photon-based radiotherapy. J is TRBJ1-4 and V is TRBV30, with unresolved D. The origin of this receptor is a man aged 45-60 years with gastric cancer. In DNA form, the CDR3 reads TGTGCCTGGACGTTACGGCGAGGGGAAAAACTGTTTTTT. It translates to CAWTLRRGEKLFF.